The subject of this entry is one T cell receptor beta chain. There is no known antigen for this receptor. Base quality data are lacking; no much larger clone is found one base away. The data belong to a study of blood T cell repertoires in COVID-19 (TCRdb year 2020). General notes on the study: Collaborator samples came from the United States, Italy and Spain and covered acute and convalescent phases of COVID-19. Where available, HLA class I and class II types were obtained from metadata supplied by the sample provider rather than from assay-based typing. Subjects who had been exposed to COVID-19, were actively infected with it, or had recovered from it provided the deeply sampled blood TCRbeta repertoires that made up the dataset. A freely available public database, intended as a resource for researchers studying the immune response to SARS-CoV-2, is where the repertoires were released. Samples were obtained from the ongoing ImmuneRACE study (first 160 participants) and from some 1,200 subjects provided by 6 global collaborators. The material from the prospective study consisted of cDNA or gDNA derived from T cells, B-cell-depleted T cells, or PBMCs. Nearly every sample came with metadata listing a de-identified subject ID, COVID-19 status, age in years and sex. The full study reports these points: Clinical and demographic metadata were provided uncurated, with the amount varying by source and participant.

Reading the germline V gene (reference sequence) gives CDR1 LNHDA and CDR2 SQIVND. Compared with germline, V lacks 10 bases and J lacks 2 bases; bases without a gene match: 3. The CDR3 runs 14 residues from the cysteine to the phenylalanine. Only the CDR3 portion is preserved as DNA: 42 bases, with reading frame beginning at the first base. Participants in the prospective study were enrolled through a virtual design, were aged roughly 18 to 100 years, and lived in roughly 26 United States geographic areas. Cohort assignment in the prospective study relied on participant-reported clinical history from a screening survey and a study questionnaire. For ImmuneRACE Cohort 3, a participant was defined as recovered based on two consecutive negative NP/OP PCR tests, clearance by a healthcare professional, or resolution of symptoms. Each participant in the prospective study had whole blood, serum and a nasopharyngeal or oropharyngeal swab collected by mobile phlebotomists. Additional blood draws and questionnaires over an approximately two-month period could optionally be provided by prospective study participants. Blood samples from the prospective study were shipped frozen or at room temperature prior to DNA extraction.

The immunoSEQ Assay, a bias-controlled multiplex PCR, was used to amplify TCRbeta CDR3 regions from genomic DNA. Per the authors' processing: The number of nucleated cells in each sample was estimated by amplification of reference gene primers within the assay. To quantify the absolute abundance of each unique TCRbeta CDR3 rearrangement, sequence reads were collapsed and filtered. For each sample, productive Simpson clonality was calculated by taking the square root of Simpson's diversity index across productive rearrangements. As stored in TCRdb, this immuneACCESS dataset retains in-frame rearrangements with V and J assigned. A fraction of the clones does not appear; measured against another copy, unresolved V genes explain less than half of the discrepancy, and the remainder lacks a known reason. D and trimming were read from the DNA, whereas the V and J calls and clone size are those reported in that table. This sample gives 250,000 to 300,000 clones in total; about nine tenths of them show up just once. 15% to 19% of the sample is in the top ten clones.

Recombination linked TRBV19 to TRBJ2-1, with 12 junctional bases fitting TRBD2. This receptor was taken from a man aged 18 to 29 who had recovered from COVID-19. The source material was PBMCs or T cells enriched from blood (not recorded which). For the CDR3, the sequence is CATGLAGTYNEQFF. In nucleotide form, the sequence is TGTGCCACGGGACTAGCGGGTACCTACAATGAGCAGTTCTTC.